The rows below give T cell receptor beta chains drawn from one sample of a study of cytomegalovirus exposure and HLA in healthy donors. Profiling relied on immunoSEQ multiplex PCR, and the TCRdb table lists in-frame clones only, not all of them. The repertoire includes around 94,000 clones, approximately 71% of them detected once, and 8.5% to 10% sits in the top ten. Sequenced input: PBMCs. Receptors were obtained from a male donor in good health and CMV-seropositive. Each CDR3 is given with its conserved first and last residue. D genes are given only for firm matches. The listing skips clone size in some rows; elsewhere it reads once, few, many or a size class.

abundance: .
v_gene: TRBV9
j_gene: TRBJ2-2
d_gene: .
CDR3aa: CAPNLGDNANTGELFF
CDR3nt: TGTGCCCCCAATTTGGGGGACAACGCGAACACCGGGGAGCTGTTTTTT

abundance: .
v_gene: TRBV4-1
j_gene: TRBJ2-3
d_gene: TRBD2
CDR3aa: CASSWGGGRRREDTDTQYF
CDR3nt: TGCGCCAGCAGCTGGGGGGGCGGAAGGCGGCGGGAGGATACCGATACGCAGTATTTT

abundance: .
v_gene: TRBV10-3
j_gene: TRBJ2-7
d_gene: TRBD2
CDR3aa: CAIRGQPGLAGGSKDQYYEQYF
CDR3nt: TGTGCCATCAGGGGACAGCCGGGACTAGCGGGAGGCTCGAAGGATCAATACTACGAGCAGTACTTC

abundance: .
v_gene: TRBV7-9
j_gene: TRBJ2-2
d_gene: TRBD2
CDR3aa: CASSFSGGALGELFF
CDR3nt: TGTGCCAGCAGCTTTAGCGGGGGAGCCCTCGGGGAGCTGTTTTTT

abundance: few
v_gene: TRBV7-3
j_gene: TRBJ2-7
d_gene: .
CDR3aa: CASAWSRSYEQYF
CDR3nt: TGTGCCAGCGCCTGGAGTCGGTCCTACGAGCAGTACTTC

abundance: once
v_gene: TRBV28
j_gene: TRBJ1-1
d_gene: .
CDR3aa: CASDDTVNTEAFF
CDR3nt: TGTGCCAGCGACGACACGGTGAACACTGAAGCTTTCTTT

abundance: .
v_gene: TRBV4-3
j_gene: TRBJ1-4
d_gene: .
CDR3aa: CASSQDRRTEKIGNEKLFF
CDR3nt: TGCGCCAGCAGCCAAGATAGGCGGACAGAAAAAATAGGGAATGAAAAACTGTTTTTT

abundance: once
v_gene: TRBV19
j_gene: TRBJ1-2
d_gene: .
CDR3aa: CASSIRDINYGYTF
CDR3nt: TGTGCCAGTAGTATAAGGGACATAAACTATGGCTACACCTTC

abundance: .
v_gene: TRBV9
j_gene: TRBJ2-3
d_gene: .
CDR3aa: CASSVDRGGTDTQYF
CDR3nt: TGTGCCAGCAGCGTAGACAGGGGGGGGACAGATACGCAGTATTTT

abundance: .
v_gene: TRBV15
j_gene: TRBJ1-4
d_gene: .
CDR3aa: CATSRGGESNEKLFF
CDR3nt: TGTGCCACCAGCAGGGGGGGTGAATCGAATGAAAAACTGTTTTTT

abundance: .
v_gene: TRBV19
j_gene: TRBJ1-5
d_gene: .
CDR3aa: CASSIEEENQPQHF
CDR3nt: TGTGCCAGTAGTATTGAGGAGGAGAATCAGCCCCAGCATTTT

abundance: .
v_gene: TRBV28
j_gene: TRBJ1-2
d_gene: .
CDR3aa: CATRPGANYGYTF
CDR3nt: TGTGCCACCCGCCCGGGGGCTAACTATGGCTACACCTTC

abundance: few
v_gene: TRBV4-3
j_gene: TRBJ1-2
d_gene: TRBD1
CDR3aa: CASSQERQGWDGYTF
CDR3nt: TGCGCCAGCAGCCAAGAGAGACAGGGTTGGGATGGCTACACCTTC

abundance: .
v_gene: TRBV5-5
j_gene: TRBJ2-4
d_gene: TRBD2
CDR3aa: CASSLLAGRTSIQYF
CDR3nt: TGTGCCAGCAGCTTGCTAGCGGGACGGACCAGCATTCAGTACTTC

abundance: .
v_gene: TRBV2
j_gene: TRBJ2-3
d_gene: TRBD1
CDR3aa: CASTEGWQGAGDTQYF
CDR3nt: TGTGCCAGCACCGAGGGTTGGCAGGGGGCGGGAGATACGCAGTATTTT

abundance: .
v_gene: TRBV5-4
j_gene: TRBJ1-1
d_gene: TRBD1
CDR3aa: CASSLGGTGGVNTEAFF
CDR3nt: TGTGCCAGCAGCTTGGGGGGGACAGGGGGCGTGAACACTGAAGCTTTCTTT

abundance: few
v_gene: TRBV5-1
j_gene: TRBJ2-7
d_gene: .
CDR3aa: CASSLLGGAYEQYF
CDR3nt: TGCGCCAGCAGCTTGCTCGGGGGTGCGTACGAGCAGTACTTC

abundance: .
v_gene: TRBV19
j_gene: TRBJ2-6
d_gene: TRBD1
CDR3aa: CASSKGGQDGANVLTF
CDR3nt: TGTGCCAGTAGTAAAGGGGGCCAAGATGGGGCCAACGTCCTGACTTTC

abundance: .
v_gene: TRBV27
j_gene: TRBJ1-6
d_gene: TRBD1
CDR3aa: CASSDRGPYNSPLHF
CDR3nt: TGTGCCAGCAGTGACAGGGGGCCCTATAATTCACCCCTCCACTTT

abundance: .
v_gene: TRBV5-4
j_gene: TRBJ1-2
d_gene: TRBD1
CDR3aa: CASSWTGGNYGYTF
CDR3nt: TGTGCCAGCAGCTGGACAGGGGGCAACTATGGCTACACCTTC

abundance: .
v_gene: TRBV28
j_gene: TRBJ2-7
d_gene: TRBD1
CDR3aa: CASLNPGQSYSYEQYF
CDR3nt: TGTGCCAGCCTAAATCCGGGACAGAGTTACTCCTACGAGCAGTACTTC

abundance: .
v_gene: TRBV6-5
j_gene: TRBJ2-2
d_gene: .
CDR3aa: CASSYSGGPRTGELFF
CDR3nt: TGTGCCAGCAGTTACAGTGGGGGCCCGAGGACCGGGGAGCTGTTTTTT

abundance: .
v_gene: TRBV4-3
j_gene: TRBJ2-3
d_gene: .
CDR3aa: CASSQEWAGASDTQYF
CDR3nt: TGCGCCAGCAGCCAAGAATGGGCGGGGGCCTCGGATACGCAGTATTTT